This TCR beta chain was sequenced for a study of cytomegalovirus exposure and HLA in healthy donors (dated by TCRdb to between 2016 and 2019). About the investigation overall: An earlier analysis of several hundred of the donors reported around 280 Gb of sequence data and about 120 million unique TCR beta sequences obtained from around 190 million T cells. About 280 gigabases of sequencing data and roughly 81 million unique TCR sequences made up an early release that covered under 750 HLA-typed donors. Of the roughly 430 genotyped donors, around 81% fell in the genetic ancestry cluster associated with self-reported Caucasian donors. The study aimed to test whether signatures of past pathogen exposure could be identified by cataloging public T cell receptors. Using immunosequencing, the study profiled T cell repertoires from around 680 subjects and related those repertoires to cytomegalovirus serostatus. Besides the first cohort of 666 subjects, a separate validation cohort made up of 120 different subjects was used. To predict cytomegalovirus infection status, the study brought together high-throughput TCR immunosequencing, statistical association of individual TCRs with disease status, and machine learning. In a later analysis, previously published TCR beta repertoires from more than 500 donors were re-analyzed and high-resolution HLA genotyping was added so that TCR occurrence patterns could be studied. In the later analysis, no new phenotypic data were used to find candidate immune exposures; instead, reliance was placed on TCR beta sequences and their occurrence across donors. An earlier analysis of 587 of the donors used high-throughput TCR beta sequencing to judge whether each TCR beta V gene segment behaved as functional or pseudogenic. Donor age, sex, ethnicity and CMV serostatus were collected together with the repertoire data. Genome-wide SNP genotypes for about 65% of the 666 donors were used in a later genetic analysis, which treated that subset as a discovery cohort. All discovery cohort repertoires had been generated using a single sequencing platform. Class I and class II HLA loci were covered by the typing at four-digit resolution. The number of typed donors differed by locus: about 620-640 for A, B, C, DRB1 and DQB1; some 500 for DQA1; about 600 for DPA1; and approximately 450 for DPB1. Five DR-DQ haplotypes were treated as single units for association and clustering because of strong linkage in the cohort. On average, over 200,000 unique TCR beta nucleotide sequences were sequenced per donor among 350 to 400 genotyped donors of the cohort, with roughly 18% of those sequences being non-productive.

As encoded in the germline V gene, CDR1 is SGHTA while CDR2 is FQGNSA. A distance of 10 bases separates the germline ends of V and J, which lose 6 bases and 2 bases respectively. There are 13 amino acids in the CDR3, from cysteine to phenylalanine inclusive. Of the read, only the CDR3 DNA is kept; its 39 bases are in frame from base 1. The sample holds a few counts of this clone. What this receptor recognizes is not known. Base qualities are not provided; no much larger clone lies one nucleotide away. Receptor amplification or capture employed the immunoSEQ multiplex PCR assay. A mixture of 60 forward primers for TCR Vbeta segments and 13 reverse primers for TCR Jbeta segments was used in the multiplex PCR. The CDR3 region of rearranged TCR beta genes was amplified from genomic DNA with a multiplex PCR assay. Amplified TCR beta libraries were sequenced as 87-base-pair reads on the Illumina HiSeq System. In the paper's pipeline: A later analysis tallied 75 million to 95 million unique TCR beta chains across the approximately 670 repertoires, and about 12 million of those chains were shared by two or more donors. Raw reads were error-corrected and collapsed into unique sequences with a nearest-neighbor algorithm that merged closely related sequences to remove PCR and sequencing errors. Alignment of CDR3 sequences to IMGT reference sequences was used to assign V, D and J gene segments. For a sequence to be retained, a match of at least six nucleotides was required to both a V gene segment and a J gene segment. A rearrangement counted as productive if the CDR3 had no stop codons and remained in frame with V and J, and every other rearrangement counted as non-productive. Following IMGT convention, CDR3 was defined as the stretch from the second conserved V-encoded cysteine up to the conserved J-encoded phenylalanine. The earlier analysis of about 500 of the donors excluded sequences that lacked an unambiguous match to a single V gene segment. In an earlier analysis of almost 600 of the donors, a V segment was called functional when productive rearrangements were above 56.7%, and segregating when the standard deviation between donors exceeded 5%. A statistical classification framework was built for diagnosing cytomegalovirus status from the catalog of TCR beta chain sequences. In a later analysis, TCR nucleotide sequences were compared against IMGT/GENE-DB human TR gene sequences so that V and J genes could be assigned. The TCRdist pipeline was used in a later analysis to assign CDR3 sequences and most-parsimonious VDJ recombination scenarios. In a later analysis, each TCR beta chain was defined by its CDR3 amino acid sequence together with its V-gene family, and reads lacking a unique V-gene family were excluded. A later analysis removed 450 to 600 highly shared, low-generation-probability nucleotide sequences to deal with suspected cross-contamination and a sequencing artifact. In a later analysis, a clonal expansion index was calculated for each public chain from normalized within-repertoire ranks of inferred template counts. A later analysis computed generation probabilities with a VDJ recombination model fitted to out-of-frame rearrangements, and checked the results against IGoR. Hypergeometric tests were used in a later analysis to score TCR-TCR, TCR-HLA and TCR-CMV co-occurrence, with a repertoire-size bias correction applied to the TCR pairs. A later analysis estimated false discovery rates by permuting HLA or CMV assignments 20 times. In a later analysis, co-occurring TCRs were grouped using DBSCAN, and TCRdist sequence similarity was added for clustering within HLA-allele-positive subsets. Repertoires with fewer than 30,000 or more than 120,000 public chains, plus five repertoires with anomalous nucleotide sharing, were excluded from co-occurrence clustering. TCRdb re-hosts the immuneACCESS table, in-frame sequences only. Its copies lack some clones; in the studies checked, an unresolved V gene accounts for under half of them, and the cause for the rest is not known. The DNA was the basis for D and trimming; V, J and clone size are from that table. In all, the sample holds tens of thousands of clones, and 81% of those were seen once. The leading ten clones occupy around 3% of the sample.

The cohort was made up of 666 healthy bone marrow donors. All cohort members were sampled while nominally healthy, although unrecorded immune exposures were likely present. The donor was CMV seronegative and was included in the group of around 320 seronegative cohort members. A peripheral blood sample was provided by each donor, and peripheral blood mononuclear cells were used for TCR beta sequencing. Genomic DNA was extracted from the blood cell samples with the Qiagen DNeasy Blood Extraction Kit. General findings and caveats noted by the study authors: Correlated functional status among segregating V segments might reflect linkage disequilibrium, but an unknown experimental factor could not be ruled out. A further reported finding was that TCR beta sequences accurately predicted the HLA-A and HLA-B alleles for most subjects in the first cohort. In vitro tests confirmed that a few of the cytomegalovirus-associated TCR beta chains recognize cytomegalovirus antigens. Compared with equally common non-associated chains, HLA-associated TCR beta chains in a later analysis were more clonally expanded and had lower generation probabilities. In this cohort, only TCR beta chains were sequenced, and detectable features were limited by the absence of alpha or paired-chain data. Because HLA typing was missing for some donors at each locus, association tests included only the typed subset. V-gene and J-gene trimming of TCR beta chains was associated with a missense DCLRE1C variant in a later genetic analysis, and the association was replicated in an independent cohort. Immune exposure information for the cohort was limited to CMV serostatus. A cluster of highly shared sequence variants was judged likely to represent a technical artifact of the sequencing pipeline. A later analysis found that TCR association rates varied across HLA loci, with DRB1 alleles showing the most associated TCRs and HLA-C alleles the fewest. According to a later analysis, parvovirus B19, influenza, CMV and Epstein-Barr virus appeared linked to several top co-occurrence clusters. Roughly uniform sequencing depth across donors was assumed in presence/absence analyses, although this assumption may not hold. Most CMV-associated TCR beta chains appeared to be HLA-restricted in a later analysis, and the HLA associations seemed to be driven largely by CMV exposure. Strong co-occurrence of HLA alleles, especially DR and DQ, made assigning TCR associations to individual alleles difficult. Compared with the approximately 670-donor mean, donors in an Asian-associated ancestry cluster had fewer N-insertions in productive TCRs, according to a later genetic analysis. The study gave a list of some 150 TCR beta chains associated with cytomegalovirus. The classifier was reported to diagnose cytomegalovirus status with high specificity and sensitivity in both the original cohort and the validation cohort. Specific HLA alleles were associated with 15,000 to 20,000 TCR beta sequences at a false discovery rate of 0.05 in a later analysis. Broadly in line with IMGT annotations, most TCR beta V segments showed up in productive rearrangements about 87% or about 30% of the time in an earlier analysis of 450 to 750 of the donors. The earlier analysis of 587 of the donors excluded fewer than 20 rarely observed V segments, including chromosome 9 orphons, because counts were too low. Most TCR sequences were seen in very few donors, while some public TCRs were found in many individuals. The authors suggested that the approach could potentially be extended to other disease states and immunological phenotypes. The 87-base-pair reads could not distinguish some IMGT-functional V segments, including TRBV6-2 and TRBV6-3, so those segments were excluded.

The V gene is TRBV7-2 and the J gene is TRBJ1-1; the D gene identity is not certain. The sequenced sample was PBMCs. The sequence was obtained from a man between 50 and 59 years old in good health and CMV-seronegative. CDR3 sequence: CASSPRLNTEAFF. The nucleotide sequence reads as follows: TGTGCCAGCAGTCCCAGGTTAAACACTGAAGCTTTCTTT.